Below are 9 T cell receptor beta chains sequenced from a single sample in a study of CD8 T cells in Susac syndrome. Random-hexamer reverse transcription was applied to about 0.5 to 1 ug RNA. One entry per CDR3 protein results from TCRdb running MiXCR on the immunoSEQ multiplex PCR reads. The sample lists about 200,000 distinct CDR3 sequences, more than 85% occurring once. The sequenced sample was CD8+ T cells from PBMCs. The source is a human donor with multiple sclerosis.

The chain employs TRBV30 and TRBJ2-3; no clear D gene. Germline CDR1 GTSNPN, CDR2 SVGIG (reference sequence). The CDR3 is 11 amino acids. Trimming cost V 4 bases and J 9 bases, with 11 bases left between them. The CDR3 here is CAWKSTGTQYF. The CDR3 DNA reads TGTGCCTGGAAGTCAACCGGGACGCAGTATTTT.

The chain links TRBV19 to TRBJ2-1; perhaps TRBD2 as D (5 bases). V was pared by 5 bases and J by 7 bases, with 9 bases between. Looked up from germline, CDR1 is LNHDA and CDR2 is SQIVND (reference sequence). The CDR3 loop spans 12 amino acids. The DNA of the CDR3 is TGTGCCAGTAGTTTTACGGGAAATGAGCAGTTCTTC. Residues: CASSFTGNEQFF.

The V call is TRBV30, the J call TRBJ2-3; 9 bases are shared with TRBD2. J was trimmed by 4 bases and V by 1 base; bases with no gene match: 6. This CDR3 is 15 amino acids long. CDR1 GTSNPN and CDR2 SVGIG come from the germline V gene (reference sequence). The CDR3 coding sequence is TGTGCCTGGAGTGAGGCGGGAGGGCCGGCAGATACGCAGTATTTT. Its protein is CAWSEAGGPADTQYF.

This clonotype was seen more than once but under ten times. The rearrangement joins TRBV29-1 to TRBJ1-1, with unresolved D. With 4 bases removed from V and 0 bases from J, the gap between germline ends came to 3 bases. Germline V lookup: CDR1 SQVTM, CDR2 ANQGSEA. The CDR3 consists of 11 residues. CDR3: CSVALNTEAFF. In nucleotides, the CDR3 is TGCAGCGTTGCCTTGAACACTGAAGCTTTCTTT.

V is TRBV4-2 and J is TRBJ1-1; 9 bases align to TRBD1. CDR3 size: 15 residues. Germline loops: CDR1 LGHNA, CDR2 YNFKEQ. V lost 4 bases to trimming and J lost 6 bases; unmatched junction nucleotides: 9. The CDR3 loop is CASSPDIQGAAEAFF. In DNA form, the CDR3 reads TGTGCCAGCAGCCCCGACATACAGGGGGCGGCTGAAGCTTTCTTT.

The CDR3 reads CASSSRMASGGHPYNEQFF. CDR3 sequence (DNA): TGTGCCAGCAGCTCGAGAATGGCTAGCGGCGGCCATCCCTACAATGAGCAGTTCTTC. V gene TRBV5-6 combines with J gene TRBJ2-1, with 7 bases identical to TRBD2. Germline CDR1 is SGHDT and CDR2 is YYEEEE. Unmatched junction bases numbered 17, after V lost 3 bases and J lost 2 bases. CDR3 length: 19 residues.

The chain recombines TRBV27 with TRBJ2-7, with TRBD1 identical over 10 bases. CDR3 length: 16 residues. V gave up 5 bases and J gave up 3 bases; unmatched junction bases: 10. Germline V gene data show CDR1 as MNHEY and CDR2 as SMNVEV (reference sequence). The CDR3 DNA sequence: TGTGCCAGCAGTCGGACAGGGGGGCCCCTAGGCTACGAGCAGTACTTC. The encoded protein is CASSRTGGPLGYEQYF.

This CDR3 reads CASSIGKNTEAFF. In nucleotides, the CDR3 is TGTGCCAGTAGTATTGGAAAGAACACTGAAGCTTTCTTT. The chain carries TRBV19 and TRBJ1-1; D gene uncertain. From germline, CDR1 is LNHDA and CDR2 SQIVND (reference sequence). V was cut by 3 bases and J by 1 base, with 6 bases left in between. This CDR3 spans 13 amino acids.

The chain recombines TRBV12-3 or TRBV12-4 with TRBJ1-2; 8 positions match TRBD1. J lost 8 bases, V lost 8 bases, and 13 bases had no gene match. The CDR3 covers 14 residues. CDR3 loop: CASLHLGQGEGYTF. Written as DNA, the CDR3 is TGTGCCAGCCTACACTTAGGACAGGGAGAAGGCTACACCTTC.